The sequence of this TCR beta chain was determined in a study of blood T cells in healthy people across ages. Whole-study results and caveats: Older age went with lower TCR beta diversity per million T cells, in a roughly linear way.

Combining a sample-barcoded 5' primer with a J-beta primer mix, a second PCR ran for about 7 to 11 cycles. A single record per CDR3 protein comes from TCRdb applying MiXCR to the 5' RACE reads. The sample lists approximately 690,000 distinct CDR3 sequences; 58% were seen once. A word on this clonotype: Its antigen is not identified.

Healthy Caucasians from Russia aged 6 to 90 served as donors. Trimming left V 5 bases short and J 9 bases short, with 8 bases between. The CDR3 is 11 residues long. Germline-derived CDR1 and CDR2 are SNHLY and FYNNEI. Sequencing used blood. The source of this sequence is a man between 60 and 75 years old in good health. The genes are TRBV2 and TRBJ2-1; no clear D gene. CDR3 in amino acids: CASSRIREQFF. DNA of the CDR3: TGTGCCAGCAGTCGGATCCGTGAGCAGTTCTTC.